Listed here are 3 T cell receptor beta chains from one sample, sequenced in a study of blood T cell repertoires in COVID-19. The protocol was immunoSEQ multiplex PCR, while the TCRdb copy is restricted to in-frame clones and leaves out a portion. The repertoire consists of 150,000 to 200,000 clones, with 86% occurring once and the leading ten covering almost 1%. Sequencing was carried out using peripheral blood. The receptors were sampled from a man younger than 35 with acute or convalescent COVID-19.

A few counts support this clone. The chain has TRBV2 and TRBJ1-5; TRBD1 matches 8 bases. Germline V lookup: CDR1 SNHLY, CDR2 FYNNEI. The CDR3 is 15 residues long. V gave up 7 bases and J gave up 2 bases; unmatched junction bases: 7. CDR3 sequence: CASNAEGQGNQPQHF. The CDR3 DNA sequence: TGTGCCAGCAACGCCGAGGGACAGGGCAATCAGCCCCAGCATTTT.

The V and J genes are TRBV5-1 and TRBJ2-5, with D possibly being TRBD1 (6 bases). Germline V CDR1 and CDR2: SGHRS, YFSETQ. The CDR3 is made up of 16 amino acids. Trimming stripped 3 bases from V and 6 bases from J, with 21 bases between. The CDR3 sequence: CASSSEQGRNGKTQYF. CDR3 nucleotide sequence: TGCGCCAGCAGCTCCGAACAGGGAAGGAACGGAAAGACCCAGTACTTC.

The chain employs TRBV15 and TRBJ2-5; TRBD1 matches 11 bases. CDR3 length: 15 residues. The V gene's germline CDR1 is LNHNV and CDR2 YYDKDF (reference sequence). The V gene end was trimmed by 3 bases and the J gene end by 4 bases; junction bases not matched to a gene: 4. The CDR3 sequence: CATSRTGQGVETQYF. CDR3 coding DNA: TGTGCCACCAGCAGGACGGGACAGGGGGTAGAGACCCAGTACTTC.